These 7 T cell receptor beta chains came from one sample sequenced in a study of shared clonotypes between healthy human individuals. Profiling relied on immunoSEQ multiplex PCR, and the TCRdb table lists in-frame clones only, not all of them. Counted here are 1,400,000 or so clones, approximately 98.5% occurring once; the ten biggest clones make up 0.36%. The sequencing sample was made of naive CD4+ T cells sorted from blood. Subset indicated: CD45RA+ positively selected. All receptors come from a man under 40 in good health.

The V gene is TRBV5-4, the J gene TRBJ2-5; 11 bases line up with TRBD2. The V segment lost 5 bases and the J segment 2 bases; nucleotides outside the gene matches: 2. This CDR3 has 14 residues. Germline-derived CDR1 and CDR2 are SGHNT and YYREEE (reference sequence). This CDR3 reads CASSRTSGQETQYF. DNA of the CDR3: TGTGCCAGCAGTAGGACTAGCGGGCAAGAGACCCAGTACTTC.

DNA for the CDR3: TGCGCCAGCAGCCAAGACGTAGGGTTCAACGATGAGCAGTTCTTC. This gives the protein CASSQDVGFNDEQFF. The J gene is TRBJ2-1, the V gene TRBV4-3; D call uncertain. Germline CDR1 and CDR2: LGHNA and YSLEER. V was clipped by 0 bases and J by 8 bases, with 14 bases between them. The CDR3 covers 15 residues.

CDR3 DNA sequence: TGTGCCAGCAGCATTACACTGGGACAGGGGGCGGAAGCTTTCTTT. Protein: CASSITLGQGAEAFF. The chain uses TRBV7-9 and TRBJ1-1, with 12 bases lining up with TRBD1. Per germline, CDR1 SEHNR and CDR2 FQNEAQ (reference sequence). This CDR3 contains 15 residues. Unmatched junction bases numbered 9, after V lost 5 bases and J lost 8 bases. Full variable domain (outside the CDR3, taken from reference TRBV7-9 and TRBJ1-1): DTGVSQNPRHKITKRGQNVTFRCDPISEHNRLYWYRQTLGQGPEFLTYFQNEAQLEKSRLLSDRFSAERPKGSFSTLEIQRTEQGDSAMYLCASSITLGQGAEAFFGQGTRLTVV.

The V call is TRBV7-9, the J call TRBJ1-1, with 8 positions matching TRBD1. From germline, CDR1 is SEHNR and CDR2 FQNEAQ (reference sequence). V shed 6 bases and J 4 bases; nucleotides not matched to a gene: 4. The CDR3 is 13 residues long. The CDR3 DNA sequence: TGTGCCAGCAGTACTACAGGGGGCACTGAAGCTTTCTTT. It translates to CASSTTGGTEAFF.

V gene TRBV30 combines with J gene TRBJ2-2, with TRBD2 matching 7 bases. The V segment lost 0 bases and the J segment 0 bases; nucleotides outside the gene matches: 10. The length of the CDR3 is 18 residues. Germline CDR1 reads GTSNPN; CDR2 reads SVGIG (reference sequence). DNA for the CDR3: TGTGCCTGGAGTGTACCTGGTAGCGGGTACGCGAACACCGGGGAGCTGTTTTTT. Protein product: CAWSVPGSGYANTGELFF.

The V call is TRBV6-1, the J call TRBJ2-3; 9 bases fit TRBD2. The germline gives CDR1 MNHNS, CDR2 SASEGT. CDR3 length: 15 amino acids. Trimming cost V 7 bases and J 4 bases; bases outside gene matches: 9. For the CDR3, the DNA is TGTGCCAGCACTAGCGGGAATTCGGTCCCAGATACGCAGTATTTT. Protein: CASTSGNSVPDTQYF.

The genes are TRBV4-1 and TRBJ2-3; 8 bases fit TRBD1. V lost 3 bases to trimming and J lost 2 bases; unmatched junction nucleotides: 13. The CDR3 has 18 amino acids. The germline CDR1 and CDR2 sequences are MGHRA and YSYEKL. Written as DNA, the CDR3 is TGCGCCAGCAGCCAGTCAGCATTTCCGGGACAGGTCACAGATACGCAGTATTTT. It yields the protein CASSQSAFPGQVTDTQYF.